This TCR beta chain was identified during a study of blood T cells in healthy people across ages. Study-wide results and limits: Donor CMV infection status was unknown, possibly confounding age-related changes in expanded clonotypes. Estimates of total diversity, which came from one million sequenced T cells, were considered to be underestimates.

The CDR3 covers 16 residues. The germline gives CDR1 SGHDN, CDR2 FVKESK. Trimming cost V 1 base and J 3 bases; bases outside gene matches: 8. Researchers report isolating at least 6 million PBMCs per sample. Total RNA, at least 6 micrograms per sample, came from PBMCs. Concerning this clonotype itself: Its specificity is unknown.

A second 7 to 11 cycle PCR used barcoded and J-beta primers. TCRdb independently ran MiXCR on the 5' RACE reads; one entry per CDR3 protein. The repertoire holds around 850,000 distinct CDR3 sequences, with under 40% as singletons. The V call is TRBV14, the J call TRBJ1-1, with 7 bases matching TRBD1. The sequenced sample was blood. The TCR originated in a man aged 18 to 35 in good health. The CDR3 DNA reads TGTGCCAGCAGCCAAGCTAGACTAACAGGGGACACTGAAGCTTTCTTT. This codes for CASSQARLTGDTEAFF.